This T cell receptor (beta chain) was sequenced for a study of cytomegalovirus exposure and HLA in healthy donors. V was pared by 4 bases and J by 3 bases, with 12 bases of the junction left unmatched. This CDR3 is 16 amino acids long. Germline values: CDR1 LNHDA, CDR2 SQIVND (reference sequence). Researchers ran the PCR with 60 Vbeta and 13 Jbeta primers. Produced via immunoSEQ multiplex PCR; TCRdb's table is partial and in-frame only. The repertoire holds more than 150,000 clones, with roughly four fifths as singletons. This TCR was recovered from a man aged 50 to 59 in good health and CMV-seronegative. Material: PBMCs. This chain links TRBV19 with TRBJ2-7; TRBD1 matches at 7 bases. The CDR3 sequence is CASSTGQTGSIYEQYF. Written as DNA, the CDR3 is TGTGCCAGTAGTACGGGACAGACAGGGTCCATCTACGAGCAGTACTTC.